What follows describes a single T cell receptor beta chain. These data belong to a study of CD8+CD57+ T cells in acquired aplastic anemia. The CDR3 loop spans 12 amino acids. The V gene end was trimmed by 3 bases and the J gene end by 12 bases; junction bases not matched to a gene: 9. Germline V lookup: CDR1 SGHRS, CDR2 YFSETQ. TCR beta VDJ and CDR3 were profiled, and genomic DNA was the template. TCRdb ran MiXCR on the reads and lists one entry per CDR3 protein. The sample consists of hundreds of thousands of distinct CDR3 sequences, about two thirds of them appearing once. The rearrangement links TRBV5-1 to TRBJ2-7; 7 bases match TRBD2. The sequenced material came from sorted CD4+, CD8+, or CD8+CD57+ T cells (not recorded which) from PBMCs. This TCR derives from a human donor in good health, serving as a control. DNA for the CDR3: TGCGCCAGCAGCTGGGGGGGGTACGGGGCGTACTTC. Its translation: CASSWGGYGAYF.